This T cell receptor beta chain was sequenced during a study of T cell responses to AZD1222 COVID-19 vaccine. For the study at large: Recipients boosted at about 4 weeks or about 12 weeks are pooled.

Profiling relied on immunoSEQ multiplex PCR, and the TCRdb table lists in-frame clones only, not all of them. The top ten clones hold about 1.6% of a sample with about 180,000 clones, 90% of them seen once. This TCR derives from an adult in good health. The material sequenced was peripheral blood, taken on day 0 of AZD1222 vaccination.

DNA of the CDR3: TGTGCCAGCAGCTTAGCGGGACAGGGGCCCCAAGAGACCCAGTACTTC. This codes for CASSLAGQGPQETQYF. The chain joins TRBV7-9 to TRBJ2-5, with 10 positions matching TRBD1. This CDR3 has 16 residues. V was pared by 0 bases and J by 1 base, with 2 bases of the junction left unmatched. Germline V gene lookup returns CDR1 SEHNR and CDR2 FQNEAQ (reference sequence).